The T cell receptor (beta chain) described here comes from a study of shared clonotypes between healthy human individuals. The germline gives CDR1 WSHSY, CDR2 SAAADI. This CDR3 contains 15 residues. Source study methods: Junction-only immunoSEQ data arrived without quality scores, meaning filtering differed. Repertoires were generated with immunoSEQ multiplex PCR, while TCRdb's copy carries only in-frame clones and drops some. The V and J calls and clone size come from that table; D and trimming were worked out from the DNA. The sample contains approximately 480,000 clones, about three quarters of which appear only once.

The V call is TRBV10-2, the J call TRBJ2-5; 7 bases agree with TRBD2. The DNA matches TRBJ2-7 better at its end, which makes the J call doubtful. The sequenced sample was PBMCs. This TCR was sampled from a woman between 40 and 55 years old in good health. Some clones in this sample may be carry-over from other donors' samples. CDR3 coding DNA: TGCGCCAGCAGTGACCCCGCGGGAGCTACCTACGAGCAGTACTTC. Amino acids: CASSDPAGATYEQYF.